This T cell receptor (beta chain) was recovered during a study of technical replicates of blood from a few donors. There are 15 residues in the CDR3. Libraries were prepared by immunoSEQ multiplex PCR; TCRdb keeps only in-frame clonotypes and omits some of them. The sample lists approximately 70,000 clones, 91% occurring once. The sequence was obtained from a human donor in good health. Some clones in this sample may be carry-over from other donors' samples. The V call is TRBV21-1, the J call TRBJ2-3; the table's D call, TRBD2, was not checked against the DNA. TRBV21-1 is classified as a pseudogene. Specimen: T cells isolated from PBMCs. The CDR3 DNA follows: TGTGCCAGCAGCAAAGAGGGGGGGGATACAGATACGCAGTATTTT. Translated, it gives CASSKEGGDTDTQYF.